A single sample gave rise to the 6 T cell receptor beta chains below, sequenced in a study of beta chain features in type 1 diabetes. As every portion of the isolated RNA was reverse transcribed, the sequencing read expressed TCRB transcripts. Sequencing was performed with immunoSEQ multiplex PCR; in TCRdb, only in-frame clones are kept and a portion is missing. The data hold hundreds of thousands of clones, with roughly 15% observed a single time. Sequencing was performed on naive CD4+ T cells from blood. These receptor sequences come from a woman between 40 and 55 years old in good health.

This clone came up a few times. This chain uses TRBV6-1 with TRBJ1-1; possible D gene TRBD1, 6 bases. Germline CDR1 reads MNHNS; CDR2 reads SASEGT. This CDR3 is built from 13 residues. Trimming took 6 bases from V and 0 from J, leaving 8 bases between them. The CDR3 coding sequence is TGTGCCAGCAGACAGGGATTGAACACTGAAGCTTTCTTT. Its translation: CASRQGLNTEAFF.

The chain couples TRBV7-2 to TRBJ1-5, with D possibly matching TRBD1 (6 bases). V lost 4 bases and J lost 4, with 14 bases in between. Germline CDR1 is SGHTA and CDR2 is FQGNSA. The CDR3 loop spans 15 amino acids. This CDR3 reads CASSWNGGPNQPQHF. CDR3 bases: TGTGCCAGCAGCTGGAACGGGGGGCCAAATCAGCCCCAGCATTTT.

The chain has TRBV14 and TRBJ2-2, with TRBD1 matching 8 bases. This CDR3 comprises 15 residues. The V and J ends lost 4 bases and 5 bases, in that order; junction bases with no gene match: 6. CDR1 and CDR2 (germline): SGHDN, FVKESK. CDR3 nucleotide sequence: TGTGCCAGCAGCCTACAGGGGGGAAGTACCGGGGAGCTGTTTTTT. Translating gives CASSLQGGSTGELFF.

The V and J genes are TRBV10-3 and TRBJ2-5, with a weak D call TRBD1 (6 bases). CDR3 length: 13 amino acids. Germline V CDR1 and CDR2: ENHRY, SYGVKD. The V and J ends lost 6 bases and 1 base respectively, with 9 bases between them. The chain's CDR3 is CAISNRVQETQYF. The CDR3 DNA sequence: TGTGCCATCAGCAACAGGGTCCAAGAGACCCAGTACTTC.

V and J are TRBV27 and TRBJ1-4, with unresolved D. The length of the CDR3 is 13 residues. The ends were cut back, 5 bases at V and 12 bases at J, with 16 bases in the middle. Germline CDR1 is MNHEY and CDR2 is SMNVEV (reference sequence). The CDR3 loop reads CASSPTTTLELFF. DNA for the CDR3: TGTGCCAGCAGTCCCACAACGACATTGGAACTGTTTTTT. The full variable domain, with the rest looked up from reference TRBV27 and TRBJ1-4, is EAQVTQNPRYLITVTGKKLTVTCSQNMNHEYMSWYRQDPGLGLRQIYYSMNVEVTDKGDVPEGYKVSRKEKRNFPLILESPSPNQTSLYFCASSPTTTLELFFGSGTQLSVL.

A few counts support this clone. The chain is built from TRBV6-4 and TRBJ2-3, with 13 bases matching TRBD2. V lost 6 bases, J lost 6 bases, and 6 bases stayed unmatched. The germline gives CDR1 MRHNA, CDR2 SNTAGT. The CDR3 contains 15 residues. Here the CDR3 reads CASRLSTSGGDTQYF. CDR3 DNA sequence: TGTGCCAGCAGGCTTTCGACTAGCGGGGGGGATACGCAGTATTTT.